Below, 29 T cell receptor beta chains from the same sample are listed, as sequenced in a study of PD-L1 blockade in urothelial cancer. Clones were sequenced by immunoSEQ multiplex PCR, and TCRdb holds only the in-frame ones, with some missing. The data contain 50,000 or so clones, 84% of them singletons. Material: PBMCs, obtained around atezolizumab (anti-PD-L1) treatment. The receptors originated from a man aged 35 to 55 with urothelial cancer.

This chain connects TRBV30 to TRBJ2-3; 7 bases are shared with TRBD2. CDR1 and CDR2 (germline): GTSNPN, SVGIG (reference sequence). Losses at the gene ends were 5 bases for V and 1 base for J; bases not matched to a gene: 3. This CDR3 contains 13 residues. The CDR3 DNA reads TGTGCCTGGGCGGCGGGGGGCACAGATACGCAGTATTTT. Amino acid sequence: CAWAAGGTDTQYF.

The table lists this clone with a few counts. The V gene is TRBV27, the J gene TRBJ2-1, with TRBD2 matching over 8 bases. The J segment lost 6 bases and the V segment lost 4 bases, leaving 5 bases of the junction unmatched. CDR3 length: 14 amino acids. Germline V CDR1 and CDR2: MNHEY, SMNVEV (reference sequence). For the CDR3, the DNA is TGTGCCAGCAGTTGGGACGGGAGGGCCAATGAGCAGTTCTTC. Its translation is CASSWDGRANEQFF.

CDR3: CASSVGLAGGPTDTQYF. CDR3 DNA: TGTGCCAGCAGCGTAGGACTAGCGGGAGGGCCGACAGATACGCAGTATTTT. This chain joins TRBV9 and TRBJ2-3, with 14 positions matching TRBD2. After removal of 0 bases from V and 3 bases from J, the junction contained 3 bases not matched to a gene. The germline gives CDR1 SGDLS, CDR2 YYNGEE. This CDR3 region has 17 residues.

The rearrangement uses TRBV27 and TRBJ2-4; 8 nucleotides agree with TRBD2. This CDR3 spans 16 amino acids. With V trimmed by 3 bases and J by 3 bases, 7 bases remained unmatched. In germline, CDR1 is MNHEY, CDR2 SMNVEV (reference sequence). In nucleotides, the CDR3 is TGTGCCAGCAGTTTTCTCAGCGGGAGCGTCAAAAACATTCAGTACTTC. Protein product: CASSFLSGSVKNIQYF.

The chain is built from TRBV4-3 and TRBJ2-1; tentative D call: TRBD2 (6 bases). Between the trimmed V and J ends, which lost 1 base and 3 bases, there was a span of 10 bases. The CDR3 totals 15 residues. Germline V CDR1 and CDR2: LGHNA, YSLEER. The CDR3 region has the DNA TGCGCCAGCAGCCAAGTCGGGAGTATCTACAATGAGCAGTTCTTC. The encoded protein is CASSQVGSIYNEQFF.

This sequence joins TRBV5-6 and TRBJ2-2; TRBD2 agrees at 10 bases. V lost 2 bases to trimming and J lost 3 bases; unmatched junction nucleotides: 4. Germline CDR1 is SGHDT and CDR2 is YYEEEE. This CDR3 is built from 16 residues. The CDR3: CASSLGLAVDTGELFF. In DNA, the CDR3 is TGTGCCAGCAGCTTAGGACTAGCGGTTGACACCGGGGAGCTGTTTTTT.

This clone has only a few counts. V gene TRBV7-3 combines with J gene TRBJ2-3; the match to TRBD2 covers 11 bases. V shed 3 bases and J 2 bases; nucleotides not matched to a gene: 13. This CDR3 is built from 19 residues. Germline V lookup: CDR1 SGHTA, CDR2 FQGTGA. The DNA for the CDR3 is TGTGCCAGCAGCTTGACGGCTGGTGGGACTAGCGGATTCACAGATACGCAGTATTTT. Its translation is CASSLTAGGTSGFTDTQYF.

J is TRBJ2-1 and V is TRBV4-3, with D tentatively TRBD2 (7 bases). CDR3 size: 16 residues. From germline, CDR1 is LGHNA and CDR2 YSLEER. The V and J ends lost 0 bases and 7 bases respectively, with 16 bases between them. Written as DNA, the CDR3 is TGCGCCAGCAGCCAAGATTGGCGGGGGCCCCCTAATGAGCAGTTCTTC. Translation gives CASSQDWRGPPNEQFF.

CDR3 sequence: CASSPGQGAKTQYF. The CDR3, as DNA: TGTGCCAGCAGCCCCGGACAGGGGGCAAAGACCCAGTACTTC. This sequence joins TRBV7-9 and TRBJ2-5, with 11 bases identical to TRBD1. The J segment lost 6 bases and the V segment lost 5 bases, leaving 5 bases of the junction unmatched. Germline V gene lookup returns CDR1 SEHNR and CDR2 FQNEAQ (reference sequence). The CDR3 is 14 amino acids.

The chain employs TRBV6-5 and TRBJ2-7; maybe TRBD2 (8 bases). The CDR3 has 15 amino acids. V was shortened by 6 bases and J by 2 bases, with 17 bases between the two germline ends. Germline V gives CDR1 MNHEY, CDR2 SVGAGI. As DNA, the CDR3 is TGTGCCAGCAGCCCCGTTAGCGGGACAGCCTACGAGCAGTACTTC. Amino acids: CASSPVSGTAYEQYF.

The V gene is TRBV10-3, the J gene TRBJ2-1; tentatively, D is TRBD1 (5 bases). The germline V gene has CDR1 ENHRY and CDR2 SYGVKD. CDR3 size: 14 residues. With 2 bases removed from V and 8 bases from J, the gap between germline ends came to 13 bases. The CDR3 bases are TGTGCCATCAGTGAGAGGGGTCCGGTCGATGAGCAGTTCTTC. It encodes CAISERGPVDEQFF.

This rearrangement joins TRBV28 to TRBJ2-3; D possibly corresponds to TRBD2 (5 bases). Per the germline V gene, CDR1 is MDHEN and CDR2 is SYDVKM. The CDR3 length is 14 residues. The V and J ends lost 7 bases and 6 bases respectively, with 17 bases between them. Here the CDR3 reads CASTEGPPRDTQYF. The CDR3 DNA follows: TGTGCCAGCACTGAGGGCCCTCCAAGGGATACGCAGTATTTT.

The chain recombines TRBV28 with TRBJ2-3, with 11 bases fitting TRBD2. Germline assignment: CDR1 MDHEN and CDR2 SYDVKM. V was clipped by 3 bases and J by 0 bases; unmatched bases: 5. This CDR3 spans 17 amino acids. Here the CDR3 DNA reads TGTGCCAGCAGTTTCGGACTAGCGGGCCCTAGCACAGATACGCAGTATTTT. As protein: CASSFGLAGPSTDTQYF.

The V and J genes are TRBV7-2 and TRBJ2-3; D gene ambiguous. The CDR3 sequence is 12 residues long. The germline CDR1 and CDR2 sequences are SGHTA and FQGNSA. The V end lost 5 bases, the J end lost 0 bases, and 3 bases lay between the germline ends. The CDR3 nucleotides read TGTGCCAGCAGCGTAAGCACAGATACGCAGTATTTT. Protein: CASSVSTDTQYF.

The chain is built from TRBV28 and TRBJ1-1; 11 bases agree with TRBD1. CDR1 is MDHEN, CDR2 SYDVKM, per germline. CDR3 length equals 15 residues. The V gene end was trimmed by 6 bases and the J gene end by 5 bases; junction bases not matched to a gene: 8. The CDR3 DNA follows: TGTGCCAGCAGGGTTGGACAGGGGGCGGGGACTGAAGCTTTCTTT. Encoded protein: CASRVGQGAGTEAFF.

This chain uses TRBV11-3 with TRBJ2-1; TRBD1 matches 9 bases. The germline V gene has CDR1 SGHNT and CDR2 YENEEA. The CDR3 is made up of 16 amino acids. After removal of 5 bases from V and 4 bases from J, the junction contained 9 bases not matched to a gene. CDR3 protein: CASSEGDRDLYNEQFF. Written as DNA, the CDR3 is TGTGCCAGCAGCGAGGGGGACAGGGACCTTTACAATGAGCAGTTCTTC. Full variable domain (outside the CDR3, taken from reference TRBV11-3 and TRBJ2-1): EAGVVQSPRYKIIEKKQPVAFWCNPISGHNTLYWYLQNLGQGPELLIRYENEEAVDDSQLPKDRFSAERLKGVDSTLKIQPAELGDSAVYLCASSEGDRDLYNEQFFGPGTRLTVL.

The rearrangement joins TRBV7-9 to TRBJ2-5; 12 positions match TRBD2. Germline values: CDR1 SEHNR, CDR2 FQNEAQ (reference sequence). This CDR3 has 16 residues. V lost 3 bases and J lost 5; bases outside the gene matches: 7. The CDR3 sequence is CASSFGLAGGSETQYF. In nucleotides, the CDR3 is TGTGCCAGCAGCTTTGGGCTAGCGGGAGGGAGTGAGACCCAGTACTTC.

The V gene is TRBV30, the J gene TRBJ1-5; D not certain. The ends were cut back, 0 bases at V and 1 base at J, with 4 bases in the middle. Germline-derived CDR1 and CDR2 are GTSNPN and SVGIG (reference sequence). The length of the CDR3 is 13 residues. CDR3 sequence (DNA): TGTGCCTGGAGTGTACTCAGCAATCAGCCCCAGCATTTT. It translates to CAWSVLSNQPQHF.

About this clone itself: Other DNA sequences in this sample translate to the same CDR3. The chain joins TRBV28 to TRBJ2-1, with 8 bases matching TRBD1. V lost 9 bases, J lost 6 bases, and 13 bases stayed unmatched. Germline values: CDR1 MDHEN, CDR2 SYDVKM. This CDR3 is 15 amino acids long. Written as DNA, the CDR3 is TGTGCCAGTAGCCCCAGACAGGGGCTGGGCAATGAGCAGTTCTTC. Encoded protein: CASSPRQGLGNEQFF.

The chain combines TRBV27 with TRBJ1-1; weak D call: TRBD1 (5 bases). Germline loops: CDR1 MNHEY, CDR2 SMNVEV (reference sequence). The CDR3 runs to 13 residues. Trimming took 3 bases from V and 1 from J, leaving 6 bases between them. The CDR3: CASSFGGNTEAFF. DNA of the CDR3: TGTGCCAGCAGTTTCGGGGGGAACACTGAAGCTTTCTTT.

The CDR3 sequence is CASSRGPRNQPQHF. The CDR3 nucleotides are TGTGCCAGCAGCCGCGGGCCCCGGAATCAGCCCCAGCATTTT. The rearrangement joins TRBV28 to TRBJ1-5; no clear D gene. This CDR3 comprises 14 residues. V lost 6 bases, J lost 4 bases, and 13 bases lay in between. In germline, CDR1 is MDHEN, CDR2 SYDVKM.

This clone has a single count. This chain joins TRBV19 and TRBJ1-5; D is perhaps TRBD1 (5 bases). The V end was cut by 7 bases, the J end by 10 bases, with 17 bases between. The V gene's germline CDR1 is LNHDA and CDR2 SQIVND (reference sequence). There are 13 residues in the CDR3. The CDR3 reads CASTPTPGGPQHF. The CDR3 nucleotides are TGTGCCAGTACTCCCACCCCGGGGGGACCCCAGCATTTT.

The V call is TRBV5-4, the J call TRBJ2-1; a possible D gene is TRBD2 (6 bases). This CDR3 region has 16 residues. V lost 1 base and J 1 base, leaving 12 bases between the germline ends. Germline-derived CDR1 and CDR2 are SGHNT and YYREEE (reference sequence). The CDR3 spells CASSLSSGRSYNEQFF. The CDR3 DNA follows: TGTGCCAGCAGCTTGTCGAGTGGGAGGTCCTACAATGAGCAGTTCTTC.

The J gene is TRBJ1-1, the V gene TRBV7-3; D call uncertain. CDR1 SGHTA and CDR2 FQGTGA come from the germline V gene. The CDR3 runs to 14 residues. V lost 1 base and J 1 base, leaving 7 bases between the germline ends. The CDR3 DNA reads as TGTGCCAGCAGCTTAAGTACAGCGAACACTGAAGCTTTCTTT. It specifies CASSLSTANTEAFF.

The V gene is TRBV11-2, the J gene TRBJ2-7; weak D call: TRBD2 (6 bases). The CDR3 has 15 residues. Germline V gives CDR1 SGHAT, CDR2 FQNNGV. Trimming shortened V by 6 bases and J by 4 bases, and 19 bases separated the two germline ends. The CDR3 DNA sequence: TGTGCCAGCAGGGAGGGTCGACTGATATTTTACGAGCAGTACTTC. This encodes CASREGRLIFYEQYF.

This clone was counted between two and nine times. The gene calls are TRBV28 and TRBJ2-7, with TRBD2 as a possible D gene (6 bases). V gave up 3 bases and J gave up 1 base, with 10 bases separating them. CDR1 and CDR2 (germline): MDHEN, SYDVKM. The CDR3 runs to 14 residues. The CDR3, as DNA: TGTGCCAGCAGTTTCTTCGGGACTTCCTACGAGCAGTACTTC. Encoded protein: CASSFFGTSYEQYF. Full variable domain (missing parts from reference TRBV28 and TRBJ2-7): DVKVTQSSRYLVKRTGEKVFLECVQDMDHENMFWYRQDPGLGLRLIYFSYDVKMKEKGDIPEGYSVSREKKERFSLILESASTNQTSMYLCASSFFGTSYEQYFGPGTRLTVT.

This chain joins TRBV9 and TRBJ2-3; D gene ambiguous. This CDR3 contains 13 residues. The germline V gene encodes CDR1 SGDLS and CDR2 YYNGEE. The V gene lost 4 bases and the J gene lost 4 bases, with 10 bases spanning the gap. CDR3 in amino acids: CASSTFPADTQYF. CDR3 DNA: TGTGCCAGCAGCACCTTTCCGGCAGATACGCAGTATTTT.

The chain recombines TRBV18 with TRBJ2-5; D is unclear. V gave up 4 bases and J gave up 4 bases, with 16 bases separating them. Germline values: CDR1 KGHSH, CDR2 LQKENI. This CDR3 has 15 amino acids. Here the CDR3 DNA reads TGTGCCAGCTCACTTACGACTGGTCTGTTAGAGACCCAGTACTTC. It encodes CASSLTTGLLETQYF.

The chain has TRBV21-1 and TRBJ1-2; the table names TRBD1, a call not compared with the DNA. TRBV21-1 constitutes a pseudogene. The CDR3 has 15 residues. CDR3 in amino acids: CASSTRDRFNYGYTF. For the CDR3, the DNA is TGTGCCAGCAGCACCCGGGACAGATTTAACTATGGCTACACCTTC.